This T cell receptor beta chain was recorded in a study of blood T cell repertoires in COVID-19 (dated by TCRdb to between 2020 and 2021). Regarding the complete study: The collaborator samples originated in the United States, Italy and Spain and spanned the acute and convalescent phases of COVID-19. Samples were obtained from the ongoing ImmuneRACE study (first 160 participants) and from some 1,200 subjects provided by 6 global collaborators. The repertoires were released in a freely available public database intended as a resource for research on the immune response to SARS-CoV-2. Sample metadata almost always included a de-identified subject ID, COVID-19 status, age in years and sex. The prospective study material was composed of cDNA or gDNA derived from T cells, B-cell-depleted T cells, or PBMCs. HLA class I and class II types, where available, came from metadata supplied by the sample provider rather than from assay-based typing. The dataset comprised deeply sampled blood TCRbeta repertoires from subjects exposed to, actively infected with, or recovered from COVID-19.

Points the paper makes about the study in general: The amount of clinical and demographic metadata varied by source and participant and was provided uncurated.

CDR1 and CDR2 were assigned from the germline V gene as SNHLY and FYNNEI. V is reduced by 5 bases and J by 2 bases, leaving a spacing of 16 bases between them. From its cysteine to its phenylalanine, the CDR3 spans 16 amino acids. The retained sequence is limited to the CDR3, 48 bases, with the frame set at the first base. Each collaborating institution followed its own protocols to collect whole blood in K2EDTA tubes. For TCRbeta analysis, collaborator samples were shipped as frozen whole blood, as isolated PBMCs, or as DNA extracted from either sample type. TCRbeta CDR3 regions were amplified from genomic DNA using the immunoSEQ Assay, a bias-controlled multiplex PCR. In the original analysis: Within the assay, amplification of reference gene primers was used to estimate how many nucleated cells each sample contained. Sequence reads were collapsed and filtered to measure the absolute abundance of every unique TCRbeta CDR3 rearrangement. For each sample, productive Simpson clonality was calculated by taking the square root of Simpson's diversity index across productive rearrangements. The table was pulled from immuneACCESS by TCRdb, which kept in-frame rearrangements only. Such tables lose some clones; where checked, under half of the loss comes from unresolved V genes, and the rest has no known cause. From that table come the V and J calls and clone size; the DNA was used to work out D and trimming. The sample yields approximately 220,000 clones; around 90% were counted once. The top ten clonotypes cover around 2.7% of the sample.

A note on this clone: It has no known antigen specificity. Base-call qualities are not available, and no considerably larger clone is one nucleotide away.

Sequencing used peripheral blood. The chain uses TRBV2 and TRBJ1-5; TRBD1 is a weak D gene call, 5 bases matching. The TCR comes from a man aged 55 to 70 with acute or convalescent COVID-19. The CDR3 here reads CASSSAGLWGNQPQHF. The bases read TGTGCCAGCAGTAGCGCGGGGCTTTGGGGCAATCAGCCCCAGCATTTT.